Presented here are 4 T cell receptor beta chains from one specimen sequenced in a study of blood T cell repertoires in COVID-19. Sequencing was performed with immunoSEQ multiplex PCR; in TCRdb, only in-frame clones are kept and a portion is missing. The table has 100,000 to 150,000 clones, under 85% seen once; the top ten hold 8.5% to 10%. The sample was peripheral blood. The source is a man aged 35 to 55 with active or convalescent COVID-19.

The chain is built from TRBV5-1 and TRBJ2-1; D is undetermined. Trimming shortened V by 4 bases and J by 7 bases, and 9 bases separated the two germline ends. Germline CDR1 reads SGHRS; CDR2 reads YFSETQ. This CDR3 is built from 12 residues. As DNA, the CDR3 is TGCGCCAGCAGCCAATCCGGGAATGAGCAGTTCTTC. Its protein product is CASSQSGNEQFF. The variable domain in full, with the rest retrieved from reference TRBV5-1 and TRBJ2-1, is KAGVTQTPRYLIKTRGQQVTLSCSPISGHRSVSWYQQTPGQGLQFLFEYFSETQRNKGNFPGRFSGRQFSNSRSEMNVSTLELGDSALYLCASSQSGNEQFFGPGTRLTVL.

The chain links TRBV18 to TRBJ1-1, with TRBD1 matching 10 bases. Trimming took 2 bases from V and 0 from J; bases not matched to a gene: 6. The CDR3 spans 17 residues. The germline V gene has CDR1 KGHSH and CDR2 LQKENI. The DNA of the CDR3 is TGTGCCAGCTCACCAACGGGACAGGGGACACTGAACACTGAAGCTTTCTTT. This translates into CASSPTGQGTLNTEAFF.

Written as DNA, the CDR3 is TGTGCCAGCAGCCACGCCCGGGACAGAAGAAACACTGAAGCTTTCTTT. Protein sequence: CASSHARDRRNTEAFF. The chain combines TRBV14 with TRBJ1-1, with 7 bases that match TRBD1. The CDR3 consists of 16 residues. J lost 2 bases, V lost 3 bases, and 9 bases had no gene match. Per the germline V gene, CDR1 is SGHDN and CDR2 is FVKESK.

J is TRBJ1-1 and V is TRBV19, with D tentatively TRBD1 (6 bases). Trimming pared 6 bases from V and 1 base from J, leaving 9 bases between. CDR1 is LNHDA, CDR2 SQIVND, per germline (reference sequence). The CDR3 contains 13 residues. The CDR3 coding sequence is TGTGCCAGTAGACAGACAGGGAACACTGAAGCTTTCTTT. This encodes CASRQTGNTEAFF.